This T cell receptor beta chain was documented in a study of blood T cell repertoires in COVID-19. J lost 3 bases, V lost 6 bases, and 8 bases had no gene match. The germline V gene encodes CDR1 MNHNY and CDR2 SVGAGI (reference sequence). CDR3 size: 16 residues. Sequenced by immunoSEQ multiplex PCR; TCRdb stores in-frame clones only, minus some. The sample records fewer than 200,000 clones, approximately 90% being singletons. The material sequenced was peripheral blood. The sequence was obtained from a man aged 25 to 40 with COVID-19, enrolled during active disease. This rearrangement joins TRBV6-6 to TRBJ1-2; 12 bases are shared with TRBD1. CDR3 sequence reads: CASRRGQGALDYGYTF. The CDR3 nucleotides are TGTGCCAGCAGGCGGGGACAGGGGGCGCTGGACTATGGCTACACCTTC.